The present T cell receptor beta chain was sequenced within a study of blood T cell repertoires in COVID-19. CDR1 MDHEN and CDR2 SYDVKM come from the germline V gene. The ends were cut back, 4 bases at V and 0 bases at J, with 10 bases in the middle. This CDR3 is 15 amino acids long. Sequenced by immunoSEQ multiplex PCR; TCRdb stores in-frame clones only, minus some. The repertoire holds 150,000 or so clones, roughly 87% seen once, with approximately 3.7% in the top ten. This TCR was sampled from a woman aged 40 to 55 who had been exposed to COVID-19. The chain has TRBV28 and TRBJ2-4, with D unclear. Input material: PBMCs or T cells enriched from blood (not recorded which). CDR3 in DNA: TGTGCCAGCAGTTCCGAGGCCATAGCCAAAAACATTCAGTACTTC. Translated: CASSSEAIAKNIQYF.